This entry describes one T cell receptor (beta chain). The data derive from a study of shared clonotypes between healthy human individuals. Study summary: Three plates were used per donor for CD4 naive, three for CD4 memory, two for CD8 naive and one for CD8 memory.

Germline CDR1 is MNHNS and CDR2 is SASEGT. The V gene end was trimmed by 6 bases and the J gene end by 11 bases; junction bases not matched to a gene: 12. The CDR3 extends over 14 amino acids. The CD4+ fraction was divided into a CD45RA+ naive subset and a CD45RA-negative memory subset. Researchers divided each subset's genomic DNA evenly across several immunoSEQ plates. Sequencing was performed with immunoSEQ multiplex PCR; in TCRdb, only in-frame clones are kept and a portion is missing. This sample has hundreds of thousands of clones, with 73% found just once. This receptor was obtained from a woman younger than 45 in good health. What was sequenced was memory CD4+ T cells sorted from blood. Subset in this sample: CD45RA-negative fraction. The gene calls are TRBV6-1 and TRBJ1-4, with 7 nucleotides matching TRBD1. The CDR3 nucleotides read TGTGCCAGCAGGCCCGGGACAGCTTCGGAGAAACTGTTTTTT. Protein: CASRPGTASEKLFF.